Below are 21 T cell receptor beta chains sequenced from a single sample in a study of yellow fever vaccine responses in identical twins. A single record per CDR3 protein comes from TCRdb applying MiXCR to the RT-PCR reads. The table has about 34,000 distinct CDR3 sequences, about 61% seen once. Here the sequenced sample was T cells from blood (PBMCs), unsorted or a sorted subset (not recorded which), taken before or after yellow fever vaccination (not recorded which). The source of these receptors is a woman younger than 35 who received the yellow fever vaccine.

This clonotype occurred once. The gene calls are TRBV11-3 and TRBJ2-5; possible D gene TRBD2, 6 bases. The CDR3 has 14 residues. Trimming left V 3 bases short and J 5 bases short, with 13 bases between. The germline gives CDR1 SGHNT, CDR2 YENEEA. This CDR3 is CASSFLTRRETQYF. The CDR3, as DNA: TGTGCCAGCAGCTTCCTGACTAGACGGGAGACCCAGTACTTC.

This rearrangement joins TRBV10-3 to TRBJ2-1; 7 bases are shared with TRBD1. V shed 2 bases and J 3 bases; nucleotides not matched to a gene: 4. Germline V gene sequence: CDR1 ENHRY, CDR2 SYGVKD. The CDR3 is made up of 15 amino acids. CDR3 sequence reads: CAISERDSYYNEQFF. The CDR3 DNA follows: TGTGCCATCAGTGAGAGGGACAGCTACTACAATGAGCAGTTCTTC.

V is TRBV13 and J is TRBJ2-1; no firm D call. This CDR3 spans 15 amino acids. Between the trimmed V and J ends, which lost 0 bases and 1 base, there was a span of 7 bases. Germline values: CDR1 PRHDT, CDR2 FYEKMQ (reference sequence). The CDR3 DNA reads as TGTGCCAGCAGCTTAGGACGAAAATCCTACAATGAGCAGTTCTTC. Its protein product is CASSLGRKSYNEQFF.

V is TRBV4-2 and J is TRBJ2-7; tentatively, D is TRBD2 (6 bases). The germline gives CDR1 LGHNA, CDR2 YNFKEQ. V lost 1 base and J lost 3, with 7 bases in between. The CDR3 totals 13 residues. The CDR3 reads CASSQGGDYEQYF. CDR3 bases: TGTGCCAGCAGCCAAGGCGGGGACTACGAGCAGTACTTC.

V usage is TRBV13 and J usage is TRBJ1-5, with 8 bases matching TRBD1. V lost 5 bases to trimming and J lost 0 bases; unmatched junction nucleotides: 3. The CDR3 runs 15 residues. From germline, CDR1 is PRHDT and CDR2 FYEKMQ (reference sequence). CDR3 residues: CASSRQGPSNQPQHF. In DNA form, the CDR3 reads TGTGCCAGCAGCCGACAGGGGCCTAGCAATCAGCCCCAGCATTTT.

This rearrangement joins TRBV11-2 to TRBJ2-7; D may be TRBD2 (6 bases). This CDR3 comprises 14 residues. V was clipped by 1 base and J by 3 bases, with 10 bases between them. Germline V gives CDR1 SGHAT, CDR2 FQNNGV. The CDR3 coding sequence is TGTGCCAGCAGCTTAGCGGGAGATTTCTACGAGCAGTACTTC. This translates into CASSLAGDFYEQYF.

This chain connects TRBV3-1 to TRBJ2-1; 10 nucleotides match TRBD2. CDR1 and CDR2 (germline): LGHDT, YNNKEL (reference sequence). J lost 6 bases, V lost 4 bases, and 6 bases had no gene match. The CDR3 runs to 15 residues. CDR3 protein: CASSPSLAGGNEQFF. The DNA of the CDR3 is TGTGCCAGCAGCCCCTCGTTAGCGGGGGGCAATGAGCAGTTCTTC.

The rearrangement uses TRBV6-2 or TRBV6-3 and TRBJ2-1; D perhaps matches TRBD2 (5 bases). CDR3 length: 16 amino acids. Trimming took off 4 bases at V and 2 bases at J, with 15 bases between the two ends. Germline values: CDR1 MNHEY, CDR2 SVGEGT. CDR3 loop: CASSSPSGLTYNEQFF. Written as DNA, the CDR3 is TGTGCCAGCAGTTCCCCGAGCGGCCTTACCTACAATGAGCAGTTCTTC.

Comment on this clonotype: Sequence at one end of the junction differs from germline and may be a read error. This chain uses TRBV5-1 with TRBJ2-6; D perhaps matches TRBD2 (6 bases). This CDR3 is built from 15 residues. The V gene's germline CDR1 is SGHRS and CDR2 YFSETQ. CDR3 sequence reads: CASTPEGSGANVLSF. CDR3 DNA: TGCGCCAGCACTCCGGAGGGGTCTGGGGCCAACGTCCTGTCTTTC.

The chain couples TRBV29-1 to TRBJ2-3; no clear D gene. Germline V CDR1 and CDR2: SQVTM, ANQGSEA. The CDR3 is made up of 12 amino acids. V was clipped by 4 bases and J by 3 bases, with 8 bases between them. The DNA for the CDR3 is TGCAGCGTTGTCCTAACTACAGATACGCAGTATTTT. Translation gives CSVVLTTDTQYF.

CDR3 loop: CASSEGRSVAYEQYV. The CDR3 DNA reads as TGTGCCAGCAGTGAAGGGCGCAGCGTTGCCTACGAGCAGTACGTC. This chain joins TRBV2 and TRBJ2-7; D gene uncertain. The CDR3 spans 15 residues. Germline-derived CDR1 and CDR2 are SNHLY and FYNNEI. V dropped 1 base and J dropped 2 bases, with 12 bases sitting between them.

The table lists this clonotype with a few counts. CDR3 coding DNA: TGCGCCAGCAGCCAAGTCTCGGACAGTCGGTTGGCTGAAGCTTTCTTT. Translated: CASSQVSDSRLAEAFF. The rearrangement uses TRBV4-1 and TRBJ1-1; D may be TRBD1 (6 bases). Germline assignment: CDR1 MGHRA and CDR2 YSYEKL. The CDR3 is 16 amino acids. The V end lost 1 base, the J end lost 6 bases, and 18 bases lay between the germline ends.

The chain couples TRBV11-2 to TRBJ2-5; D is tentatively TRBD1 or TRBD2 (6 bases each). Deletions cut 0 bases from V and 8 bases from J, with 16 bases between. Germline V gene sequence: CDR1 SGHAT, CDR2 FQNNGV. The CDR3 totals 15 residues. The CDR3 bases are TGTGCCAGCAGCTTAGAGGGGGGCCCGGTGAGCACCCAGTACTTC. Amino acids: CASSLEGGPVSTQYF.

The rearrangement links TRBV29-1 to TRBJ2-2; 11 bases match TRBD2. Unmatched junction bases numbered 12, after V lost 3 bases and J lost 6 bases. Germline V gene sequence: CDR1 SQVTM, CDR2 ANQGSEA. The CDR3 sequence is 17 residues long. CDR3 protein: CSVDGGASGGLSGELFF. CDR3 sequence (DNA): TGCAGCGTTGACGGCGGAGCTAGCGGGGGGTTGTCCGGGGAGCTGTTTTTT.

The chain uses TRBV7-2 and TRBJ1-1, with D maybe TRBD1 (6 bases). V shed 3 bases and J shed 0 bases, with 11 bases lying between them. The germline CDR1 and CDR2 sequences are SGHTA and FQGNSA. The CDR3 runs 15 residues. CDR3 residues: CASSLSQGMNTEAFF. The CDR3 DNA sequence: TGTGCCAGCAGCTTGTCGCAGGGGATGAACACTGAAGCTTTCTTT.

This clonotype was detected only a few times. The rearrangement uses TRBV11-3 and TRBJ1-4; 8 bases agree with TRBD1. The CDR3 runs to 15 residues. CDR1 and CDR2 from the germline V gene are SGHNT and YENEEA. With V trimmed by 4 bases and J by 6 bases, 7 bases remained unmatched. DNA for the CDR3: TGTGCCAGCAGCTCGATACAGGGGGTCTATGAAAAACTGTTTTTT. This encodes CASSSIQGVYEKLFF.

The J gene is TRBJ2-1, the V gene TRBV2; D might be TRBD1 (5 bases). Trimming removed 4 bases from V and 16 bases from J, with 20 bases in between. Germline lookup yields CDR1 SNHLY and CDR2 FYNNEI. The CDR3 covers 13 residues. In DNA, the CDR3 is TGTGCCAGCAGTGTTTGGGGCCAGGATATAGGATTCTTC. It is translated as CASSVWGQDIGFF.

CDR3 sequence reads: CASSHREGAREQYV. CDR3 nucleotide sequence: TGTGCCAGCTCCCATCGTGAGGGGGCGCGCGAGCAGTACGTC. The rearrangement joins TRBV18 to TRBJ2-7; 7 bases are a match to TRBD1. The germline V gene has CDR1 KGHSH and CDR2 LQKENI. This CDR3 contains 14 residues. J was trimmed by 6 bases and V by 6 bases; bases with no gene match: 11.

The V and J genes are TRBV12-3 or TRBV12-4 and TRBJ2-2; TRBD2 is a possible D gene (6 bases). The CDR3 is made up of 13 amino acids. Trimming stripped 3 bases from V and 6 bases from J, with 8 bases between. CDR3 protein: CASSLGGSGELFF. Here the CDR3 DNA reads TGTGCCAGCAGTTTGGGGGGATCCGGGGAGCTGTTTTTT.

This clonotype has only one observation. CDR3 nucleotide sequence: TGTGCCAGTCTAGCGGAATCCACAGATACGCAGTATTTT. This encodes CASLAESTDTQYF. V is TRBV13 and J is TRBJ2-3; 7 nucleotides match TRBD2. V shed 9 bases and J 2 bases; nucleotides not matched to a gene: 5. This CDR3 contains 13 residues. Germline CDR1 reads PRHDT; CDR2 reads FYEKMQ (reference sequence).

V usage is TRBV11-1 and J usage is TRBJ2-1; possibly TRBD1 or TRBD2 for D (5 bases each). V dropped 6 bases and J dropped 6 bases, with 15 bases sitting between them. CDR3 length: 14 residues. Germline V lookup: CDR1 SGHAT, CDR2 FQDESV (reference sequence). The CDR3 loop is CASSLPGPPNEQFF. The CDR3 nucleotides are TGTGCCAGCAGTCTTCCGGGACCCCCCAATGAGCAGTTCTTC. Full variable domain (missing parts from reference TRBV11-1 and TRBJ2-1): EAEVAQSPRYKITEKSQAVAFWCDPISGHATLYWYRQILGQGPELLVQFQDESVVDDSQLPKDRFSAERLKGVDSTLKIQPAELGDSAMYLCASSLPGPPNEQFFGPGTRLTVL.